The rows below give T cell receptor beta chains drawn from one sample of a study of blood T cell repertoires in COVID-19. Clones were read by immunoSEQ multiplex PCR, and TCRdb kept only the in-frame ones, dropping some. Among under 30,000 clones listed, about nine tenths were seen once. Material for sequencing was peripheral blood. The receptors here all came from a middle-aged man with active COVID-19. Each CDR3 is given with its conserved first and last residue. Each record gives: clone size, CDR3 length, J gene, D gene, V gene, CDR3 DNA, CDR3 protein. A D gene is named only where the DNA matches it firmly. Where a row states a size, it is once, few, many or the class of an expanded clone; other rows omit it.

abundance: .
len: 15
j_gene: TRBJ2-2
d_gene: .
v_gene: TRBV29-1
CDR3nt: TGCAGCGTTGGTTCGGGTTTAAAGAACACCGGGGAGCTGTTTTTT
CDR3aa: CSVGSGLKNTGELFF

abundance: .
len: 15
j_gene: TRBJ2-7
d_gene: TRBD1
v_gene: TRBV18
CDR3nt: TGTGCCAGCTCACCGAAAGACAGGGGGCGGGACGAGCAGTACTTC
CDR3aa: CASSPKDRGRDEQYF

abundance: once
len: 12
j_gene: TRBJ2-5
d_gene: .
v_gene: TRBV11-3
CDR3nt: TGTGCCAGCAGCTTAAGAGTGGAGACCCAGTACTTC
CDR3aa: CASSLRVETQYF

abundance: .
len: 16
j_gene: TRBJ2-5
d_gene: TRBD2
v_gene: TRBV24-1
CDR3nt: TGTGCCACCAGTGACGCCGCCTTAGCGGGGAAAGAGACCCAGTACTTC
CDR3aa: CATSDAALAGKETQYF

abundance: .
len: 17
j_gene: TRBJ2-2
d_gene: TRBD1
v_gene: TRBV29-1
CDR3nt: TGCAGCGTTGAACAAAAATACCGGGACAGGAACACCGGGGAGCTGTTTTTT
CDR3aa: CSVEQKYRDRNTGELFF

abundance: .
len: 18
j_gene: TRBJ2-1
d_gene: TRBD2
v_gene: TRBV7-2
CDR3nt: TGTGCCAGCAGCGACCCAGTACTAGCGGGAGGGCCGCGGAGTGAGCAGTTCTTC
CDR3aa: CASSDPVLAGGPRSEQFF

abundance: .
len: 16
j_gene: TRBJ2-3
d_gene: .
v_gene: TRBV3-1/TRBV3-2
CDR3nt: TGTGCCAGCAGCCAAGTCCCGGAGTCTAGCACAGATACGCAGTATTTT
CDR3aa: CASSQVPESSTDTQYF

abundance: .
len: 16
j_gene: TRBJ2-2
d_gene: TRBD2
v_gene: TRBV7-9
CDR3nt: TGTGCCAGCAGCTTAATGTTAGCGGGAGATTTCGGGGAGCTGTTTTTT
CDR3aa: CASSLMLAGDFGELFF

abundance: .
len: 14
j_gene: TRBJ2-5
d_gene: .
v_gene: TRBV6-4
CDR3nt: TGTGCCAGCAGTTCCGGGACAAAAGGCGAGACCCAGTACTTC
CDR3aa: CASSSGTKGETQYF

abundance: .
len: 21
j_gene: TRBJ2-1
d_gene: TRBD2
v_gene: TRBV30
CDR3nt: TGTGCCTGGAGTTCCTCAAGGACGCGAGCTAGCGGGGGAAGCTCCTACAATGAGCAGTTCTTC
CDR3aa: CAWSSSRTRASGGSSYNEQFF

abundance: .
len: 12
j_gene: TRBJ2-2
d_gene: .
v_gene: TRBV24-1
CDR3nt: TGTGCCACCAGGGGCGGGACCGGGGAGCTGTTTTTT
CDR3aa: CATRGGTGELFF